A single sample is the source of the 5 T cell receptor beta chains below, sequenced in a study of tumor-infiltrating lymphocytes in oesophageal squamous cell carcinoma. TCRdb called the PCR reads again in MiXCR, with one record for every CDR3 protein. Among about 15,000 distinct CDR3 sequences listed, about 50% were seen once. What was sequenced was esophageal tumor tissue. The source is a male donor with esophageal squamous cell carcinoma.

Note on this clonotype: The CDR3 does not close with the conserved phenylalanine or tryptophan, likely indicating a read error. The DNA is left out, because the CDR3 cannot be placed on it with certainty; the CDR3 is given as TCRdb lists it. CDR3 amino acids: CASMGLAGDVQIRSILAQ. The V and J genes are TRBV12-3 or TRBV12-4 and TRBJ1-1. Inclusive of both ends, the CDR3 amounts to 18 amino acids.

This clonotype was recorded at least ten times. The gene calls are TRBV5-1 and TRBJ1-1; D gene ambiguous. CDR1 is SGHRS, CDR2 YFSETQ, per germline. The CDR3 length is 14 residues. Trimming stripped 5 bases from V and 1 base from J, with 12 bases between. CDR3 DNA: TGCGCCAGCAGTTCCACCCCAGGGAACACTGAAGCTTTCTTT. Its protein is CASSSTPGNTEAFF.

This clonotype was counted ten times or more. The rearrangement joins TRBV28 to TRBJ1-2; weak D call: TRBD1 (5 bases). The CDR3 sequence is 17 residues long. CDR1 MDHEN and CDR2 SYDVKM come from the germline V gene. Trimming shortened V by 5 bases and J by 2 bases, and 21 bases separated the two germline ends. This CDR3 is CASSIPDWGEVNYGYTF. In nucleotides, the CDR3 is TGTGCCAGCAGTATCCCTGATTGGGGGGAAGTAAACTATGGCTACACCTTC.

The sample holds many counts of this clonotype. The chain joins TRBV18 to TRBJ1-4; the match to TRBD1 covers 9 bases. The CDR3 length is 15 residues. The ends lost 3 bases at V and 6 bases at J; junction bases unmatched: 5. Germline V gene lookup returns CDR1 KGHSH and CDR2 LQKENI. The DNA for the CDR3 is TGTGCCAGCTCACCGACCGGGACAGGGTATGAAAAACTGTTTTTT. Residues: CASSPTGTGYEKLFF.

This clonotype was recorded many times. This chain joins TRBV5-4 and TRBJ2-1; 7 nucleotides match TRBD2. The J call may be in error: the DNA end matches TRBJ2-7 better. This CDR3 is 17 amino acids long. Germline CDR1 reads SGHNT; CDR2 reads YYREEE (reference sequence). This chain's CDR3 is CASSFYRGRAGANEQYF. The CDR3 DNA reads TGTGCCAGCAGCTTTTATCGAGGGAGGGCCGGGGCGAACGAGCAGTACTTC.